The 5 T cell receptor beta chains given below trace back to one sample, sequenced in a study of T-cell memory formation after mild COVID-19. TCRdb called the 5' RACE reads again in MiXCR, with one record for every CDR3 protein. This sample has 30,000 to 45,000 distinct CDR3 sequences, with over 9.5% found just once. The specimen sequenced was PBMCs or a T cell subset sorted from them (not recorded which). Every receptor here comes from a man aged 18 to 30 who had mild COVID-19 (a few samples of this study predate the infection). Cell type and time point are not known.

CDR3 amino acids: CSARPTSGRTDTQYF. The CDR3, as DNA: TGCAGTGCTAGACCCACTAGCGGGAGAACAGATACGCAGTATTTT. This chain uses TRBV20-1 with TRBJ2-3; TRBD2 matches 11 bases. CDR3 length: 15 residues. CDR1 is DFQATT, CDR2 SNEGSKA, per germline (reference sequence). Unmatched junction bases numbered 4, after V lost 2 bases and J lost 3 bases.

This clonotype was recorded many times. The chain has TRBV5-1 and TRBJ2-1; tentatively, D is TRBD1 (7 bases). The CDR3 sequence is 16 residues long. The germline gives CDR1 SGHRS, CDR2 YFSETQ. The ends were cut back, 2 bases at V and 3 bases at J, with 15 bases in the middle. CDR3 bases: TGCGCCAGCAGCTTCTGGGGGGACAGATACTACAATGAGCAGTTCTTC. Translating gives CASSFWGDRYYNEQFF.

This clonotype was recorded at least ten times. The rearrangement uses TRBV20-1 and TRBJ1-6, with D possibly being TRBD1 (6 bases). Germline CDR1 DFQATT, CDR2 SNEGSKA (reference sequence). The CDR3 extends over 19 amino acids. V lost 0 bases, J lost 0 bases, and 18 bases lay in between. CDR3 amino acids: CSARDHLGGASSYNSPLHF. For the CDR3, the DNA is TGCAGTGCTAGAGACCACCTGGGGGGCGCAAGCTCCTATAATTCACCCCTCCACTTT.

The table lists this clonotype with a count of one. The chain combines TRBV7-6 with TRBJ2-3, with TRBD2 matching 7 bases. This CDR3 has 13 amino acids. V was clipped by 5 bases and J by 3 bases; unmatched bases: 2. Germline CDR1 reads SGHVS; CDR2 reads FNYEAQ. As DNA, the CDR3 is TGTGCCAGCAGCCGCGGGAGAACAGATACGCAGTATTTT. Translating it yields CASSRGRTDTQYF.

Ten or more counts support this clonotype. The chain uses TRBV20-1 and TRBJ1-2; D unresolved. Germline V lookup: CDR1 DFQATT, CDR2 SNEGSKA (reference sequence). This CDR3 spans 13 amino acids. Trimming left V 1 base short and J 8 bases short, with 14 bases between. This CDR3 reads CSARASPRRGYTF. Here the CDR3 DNA reads TGCAGTGCTAGAGCCTCTCCTCGGAGGGGCTACACCTTC.